The rows below give T cell receptor beta chains drawn from one sample of a study of blood T cell repertoires in COVID-19. Here immunoSEQ multiplex PCR was the method, and the copy in TCRdb shows in-frame clones only, minus some. This table holds 140,000 or so clones, roughly 80% found once. Sample: PBMCs or T cells enriched from blood (not recorded which). The receptors derive from a man aged 45-65 years who had recovered from COVID-19. The CDR3 runs from the conserved cysteine through the conserved F or W. Each record gives: D gene, clone size, J gene, V gene, CDR3 protein, CDR3 DNA. The D gene is left open where the match is weak. Only some rows state a clone size, as once, few, many or a class for expanded clones.

NA | NA | TRBJ1-1 | TRBV7-2 | CASSLGMRVRGWTEAFF | TGTGCCAGCAGCTTAGGGATGCGGGTCCGGGGGTGGACTGAAGCTTTCTTT
NA | NA | TRBJ2-2 | TRBV5-5 | CASSRTPTGTNTGELFF | TGTGCCAGCAGCCGAACTCCTACGGGGACGAACACCGGGGAGCTGTTTTTT
TRBD1 | NA | TRBJ2-7 | TRBV29-1 | CSVYFKGTGAYEQYF | TGCAGCGTGTATTTTAAGGGGACAGGCGCCTACGAGCAGTACTTC
NA | few | TRBJ2-7 | TRBV5-1 | CASSLETGETYEQYF | TGCGCCAGCAGTCTTGAAACGGGGGAAACCTACGAGCAGTACTTC
NA | NA | TRBJ2-1 | TRBV7-3 | CASSTWGEVEQFF | TGTGCCAGCAGTACCTGGGGGGAGGTTGAGCAGTTCTTC
NA | NA | TRBJ1-6 | TRBV28 | CASRPQGSPLHF | TGTGCCAGCAGACCACAGGGTTCACCCCTCCACTTT
NA | NA | TRBJ2-7 | TRBV4-3 | CASSQVGRDYEQYF | TGCGCCAGCAGCCAAGTGGGCAGGGATTACGAGCAGTACTTC
NA | NA | TRBJ1-4 | TRBV28 | CASSLWQGNAEKLFF | TGTGCCAGCAGTCTTTGGCAGGGGAATGCGGAAAAACTGTTTTTT
TRBD1 | few | TRBJ2-3 | TRBV9 | CASSVFQGAFSDTQYF | TGTGCCAGCAGCGTATTTCAGGGGGCTTTTTCGGATACGCAGTATTTT
NA | NA | TRBJ1-4 | TRBV3-1/TRBV3-2 | CASSQDSRQRTNEKLFF | TGTGCCAGCAGCCAAGACTCCCGTCAGAGGACTAATGAAAAACTGTTTTTT
NA | NA | TRBJ2-7 | TRBV5-5 | CASSLVAGQYEQYF | TGTGCCAGCAGCTTGGTGGCAGGGCAATACGAGCAGTACTTC
TRBD1 | NA | TRBJ2-7 | TRBV18 | CASSPHVGQGAQAHEQYF | TGTGCCAGCTCACCACATGTAGGACAGGGGGCGCAGGCCCACGAGCAGTACTTC
NA | NA | TRBJ2-7 | TRBV27 | CASIPQVPYEQYF | TGTGCCAGCATCCCACAGGTCCCCTACGAGCAGTACTTC
TRBD1 | NA | TRBJ1-6 | TRBV6-6 | CASNLPGQYNSPLHF | TGTGCCAGCAACCTCCCGGGACAGTATAATTCACCCCTCCACTTT
NA | NA | TRBJ1-1 | TRBV29-1 | CSVDAVFTEAFF | TGCAGCGTTGATGCAGTGTTCACTGAAGCTTTCTTT
TRBD1 | NA | TRBJ2-7 | TRBV5-1 | CASSLGGTGGHEQYF | TGCGCCAGCAGCTTGGGAGGGACAGGGGGCCACGAGCAGTACTTC
TRBD2 | NA | TRBJ2-3 | TRBV30 | CAYTSGSTDTQYF | TGTGCCTATACTAGCGGAAGCACAGATACGCAGTATTTT
TRBD2 | NA | TRBJ2-1 | TRBV3-1/TRBV3-2 | CASSQAAGAYNEQFF | TGTGCCAGCAGCCAAGCTGCGGGGGCCTACAATGAGCAGTTCTTC
TRBD2 | NA | TRBJ2-7 | TRBV4-3 | CASSQDRGGLREQYF | TGCGCCAGCAGCCAAGATCGGGGGGGTTTGAGGGAGCAGTACTTC
TRBD2 | NA | TRBJ2-3 | TRBV27 | CASSSPQRGGRDTQYF | TGTGCCAGCAGTTCCCCTCAGCGGGGGGGGCGGGATACGCAGTATTTT
NA | few | TRBJ1-2 | TRBV24-1 | CATSRGAFGYTF | TGTGCCACCAGTCGGGGGGCGTTTGGCTACACCTTC
TRBD1 | NA | TRBJ2-7 | TRBV5-1 | CASSLGTGSIYEQYF | TGCGCCAGCAGCTTAGGGACAGGTTCAATCTACGAGCAGTACTTC
TRBD1 | NA | TRBJ1-5 | TRBV4-3 | CASSQGQGVREPQHF | TGCGCCAGCAGCCAGGGACAGGGGGTTAGGGAGCCCCAGCATTTT
NA | NA | TRBJ2-7 | TRBV11-3 | CASSLSDSYEQYF | TGTGCCAGCAGCTTATCTGACAGCTACGAGCAGTACTTC
NA | NA | TRBJ1-4 | TRBV29-1 | CSVEDREGPTNEKLFF | TGCAGCGTTGAAGATCGGGAAGGGCCGACTAATGAAAAACTGTTTTTT
TRBD1 | NA | TRBJ1-2 | TRBV6-2/TRBV6-3 | CASSYEGAGYGYTF | TGTGCCAGCAGTTACGAGGGGGCTGGCTATGGCTACACCTTC
NA | NA | TRBJ2-1 | TRBV12-2 | CASRLALLAGGPYAYNEQFF | TGTGCAAGTCGCTTAGCGCTCCTAGCGGGGGGGCCTTATGCCTACAATGAGCAGTTCTTC
NA | NA | TRBJ2-7 | TRBV12-3/TRBV12-4 | CASSSGLIYEQYF | TGTGCCAGCAGTTCGGGGTTAATCTACGAGCAGTACTTC
TRBD1 | NA | TRBJ2-1 | TRBV19 | CASSILSGTAYNEQFF | TGTGCCAGTAGTATCCTTTCCGGGACAGCATACAATGAGCAGTTCTTC
NA | NA | TRBJ2-3 | TRBV6-2/TRBV6-3 | CASSYGGADSTDTQYF | TGTGCCAGCAGTTACGGTGGGGCAGATAGCACAGATACGCAGTATTTT
TRBD1 | NA | TRBJ2-5 | TRBV5-4 | CASSSDMGQSTGETQYF | TGTGCCAGCAGCTCTGATATGGGACAGTCAACCGGGGAGACCCAGTACTTC
NA | once | TRBJ1-4 | TRBV7-2 | CASSSSFSRATNEKLFF | TGTGCCAGCAGCTCTTCGTTTAGTCGAGCAACTAATGAAAAACTGTTTTTT
TRBD1 | NA | TRBJ1-4 | TRBV5-5 | CASSLTTGGNEKLFF | TGTGCCAGCAGCTTGACGACAGGGGGAAATGAAAAACTGTTTTTT
TRBD1 | NA | TRBJ1-4 | TRBV9 | CASSVQGRQGEKLFF | TGTGCCAGCAGCGTACAGGGCCGACAGGGGGAAAAACTGTTTTTT
TRBD1 | NA | TRBJ2-2 | TRBV7-8 | CASTPGDRGRELFF | TGTGCCAGCACCCCAGGGGACAGAGGTCGGGAGCTGTTTTTT
TRBD1 | NA | TRBJ2-7 | TRBV7-2 | CASSRDRGSSYEQYF | TGTGCCAGCAGCAGGGACAGGGGGTCGTCCTACGAGCAGTACTTC
NA | NA | TRBJ1-4 | TRBV19 | CASSIAGARGNEKLFF | TGTGCCAGTAGTATCGCAGGGGCCCGCGGTAATGAAAAACTGTTTTTT
NA | NA | TRBJ1-2 | TRBV12-3/TRBV12-4 | CASSVRQDGYTF | TGTGCCAGCAGTGTACGACAGGATGGCTACACCTTC
NA | NA | TRBJ2-7 | TRBV10-3 | CAISGALDSHYEQYF | TGTGCCATCAGTGGGGCTTTAGACAGCCACTACGAGCAGTACTTC
NA | NA | TRBJ1-5 | TRBV30 | CAWSVVGGPGPQHF | TGTGCCTGGAGTGTAGTTGGGGGCCCGGGGCCCCAGCATTTT
NA | NA | TRBJ1-1 | TRBV14 | CASSLGLNTEAFF | TGTGCCAGCAGCCTCGGTTTGAACACTGAAGCTTTCTTT
NA | NA | TRBJ2-7 | TRBV11-2 | CASSLAAYEQYF | TGTGCCAGCAGCTTAGCGGCCTACGAGCAGTACTTC
NA | NA | TRBJ2-7 | TRBV29-1 | CSVLTPGGYEQYF | TGCAGCGTCCTGACCCCAGGAGGCTACGAGCAGTACTTC
NA | NA | TRBJ1-3 | TRBV19 | CASSRTAVSGNTIYF | TGTGCCAGTAGTAGGACTGCAGTCTCTGGAAACACCATATATTTT
NA | few | TRBJ1-3 | TRBV5-1 | CASSSQGLGNTIYF | TGCGCCAGCAGCTCACAGGGCTTGGGAAACACCATATATTTT